The 13 T cell receptor beta chains reported below all come from one sample, sequenced in a study of blood T cell repertoires in COVID-19. Assay: immunoSEQ multiplex PCR; the TCRdb copy retains only in-frame clones and omits some. Found here are fewer than 350,000 clones, about 86% of them singletons; the top ten hold roughly 14%. Sequenced: peripheral blood. The receptors stem from a woman aged 70-85 years with COVID-19, enrolled during active disease.

V and J are TRBV11-2 and TRBJ2-3; TRBD2 aligns across 11 bases. V trimming: 4 bases; J trimming: 0 bases; junction bases outside the gene matches: 6. Germline loops: CDR1 SGHAT, CDR2 FQNNGV. The CDR3 is made up of 17 amino acids. CDR3 in DNA: TGTGCCAGCAGCTCCGGGACTAGCGGTCCTAGCACAGATACGCAGTATTTT. Translated: CASSSGTSGPSTDTQYF.

The V and J genes are TRBV4-2 and TRBJ1-1; 8 nucleotides line up with TRBD1. Looked up from germline, CDR1 is LGHNA and CDR2 is YNFKEQ. The CDR3 totals 15 residues. V was clipped by 5 bases and J by 5 bases; unmatched bases: 10. This CDR3 reads CASSSRTGSYTEAFF. The CDR3 coding sequence is TGTGCCAGCAGCTCCCGGACAGGGTCCTATACTGAAGCTTTCTTT.

The chain links TRBV5-1 to TRBJ2-5; a possible D gene is TRBD2 (5 bases). Germline CDR1 and CDR2: SGHRS and YFSETQ. The CDR3 has 14 residues. V was clipped by 1 base and J by 4 bases, with 11 bases between them. The CDR3 sequence: CASSLSSGSETQYF. The CDR3, as DNA: TGCGCCAGCAGCTTGTCTTCGGGGTCAGAGACCCAGTACTTC.

This clone showed up just a few times. The CDR3 bases are TGTGCCAGCAGCCCCGGACAGGGGGCGAGGGCTAACTATGGCTACACCTTC. It specifies CASSPGQGARANYGYTF. The chain has TRBV5-4 and TRBJ1-2, with 11 bases fitting TRBD1. The germline CDR1 and CDR2 sequences are SGHNT and YYREEE (reference sequence). V was pared by 4 bases and J by 0 bases, with 8 bases of the junction left unmatched. There are 17 residues in the CDR3.

In its sample, this clone was seen once. The chain combines TRBV9 with TRBJ2-5; TRBD2 matches at 8 bases. The V gene end was trimmed by 0 bases and the J gene end by 4 bases; junction bases not matched to a gene: 8. Germline V CDR1 and CDR2: SGDLS, YYNGEE. The CDR3 is 16 residues long. The CDR3 DNA follows: TGTGCCAGCAGCGTAGCGGGGGGGGAATGGTCAGAGACCCAGTACTTC. This encodes CASSVAGGEWSETQYF.

The genes are TRBV10-1 and TRBJ1-2, with 9 bases matching TRBD1. V trimming: 5 bases; J trimming: 6 bases; junction bases outside the gene matches: 4. The CDR3 is made up of 13 amino acids. Germline V gene sequence: CDR1 WNHNN, CDR2 SYGVQD (reference sequence). The CDR3 coding sequence is TGCGCCAGCAGTCCCGGGACAGGGAATGGCTACACCTTC. It specifies CASSPGTGNGYTF.

Comments on this clone: This sample also contains other DNA sequences that code for the same CDR3. The chain employs TRBV9 and TRBJ1-6; weak D call: TRBD1 (5 bases). V shed 0 bases and J shed 6 bases, with 7 bases lying between them. The CDR3 contains 14 residues. Germline values: CDR1 SGDLS, CDR2 YYNGEE. CDR3 residues: CASSVGQGNSPLHF. CDR3 sequence (DNA): TGTGCCAGCAGCGTAGGGCAGGGTAATTCACCCCTCCACTTT.

The chain joins TRBV7-2 to TRBJ2-7; 7 bases align to TRBD1. Trimming cost V 6 bases and J 3 bases; bases outside gene matches: 8. CDR1 is SGHTA and CDR2 is FQGNSA in the germline V gene. This CDR3 spans 14 amino acids. The CDR3 nucleotides read TGTGCCAGCAGGCCGAGACAGGGATACTACGAGCAGTACTTC. Protein sequence: CASRPRQGYYEQYF.

V and J are TRBV5-4 and TRBJ2-2, with TRBD2 matching over 7 bases. The V and J ends lost 1 base and 2 bases, in that order; junction bases with no gene match: 5. Looked up from germline, CDR1 is SGHNT and CDR2 is YYREEE (reference sequence). This CDR3 contains 16 residues. The CDR3 nucleotides read TGTGCCAGCAGCTTGATGGGACTAAAAAACACCGGGGAGCTGTTTTTT. Encoded protein: CASSLMGLKNTGELFF.

This chain joins TRBV11-2 and TRBJ2-1; D may be TRBD2 (6 bases). Germline CDR1 reads SGHAT; CDR2 reads FQNNGV. Trimming left V 2 bases short and J 10 bases short, with 15 bases between. This CDR3 comprises 14 residues. The CDR3 coding sequence is TGTGCCAGCAGCTTATCCCCGGGGGTGGGGGAGCAGTTCTTC. It translates to CASSLSPGVGEQFF. Full variable domain (outside the CDR3, taken from reference TRBV11-2 and TRBJ2-1): EAGVAQSPRYKIIEKRQSVAFWCNPISGHATLYWYQQILGQGPKLLIQFQNNGVVDDSQLPKDRFSAERLKGVDSTLKIQPAKLEDSAVYLCASSLSPGVGEQFFGPGTRLTVL.

The genes are TRBV18 and TRBJ1-1; no reliable D call. This CDR3 region has 15 residues. Trimming shortened V by 4 bases and J by 1 base, and 13 bases separated the two germline ends. CDR1 KGHSH and CDR2 LQKENI come from the germline V gene. DNA of the CDR3: TGTGCCAGCTCACTCCGCGGATTATCGAACACTGAAGCTTTCTTT. Its translation: CASSLRGLSNTEAFF. Combining the CDR3 with reference TRBV18 and TRBJ1-1 gives the whole variable domain NAGVMQNPRHLVRRRGQEARLRCSPMKGHSHVYWYRQLPEEGLKFMVYLQKENIIDESGMPKERFSAEFPKEGPSILRIQQVVRGDSAAYFCASSLRGLSNTEAFFGQGTRLTVV.

CDR3: CASSQVTRFGHEQFF. CDR3 DNA sequence: TGCGCCAGCAGCCAAGTGACTAGGTTCGGCCATGAGCAGTTCTTC. The rearrangement uses TRBV4-3 and TRBJ2-1; the D gene is possibly TRBD2 (6 bases). CDR3 size: 15 residues. Trimming shortened V by 1 base and J by 8 bases, and 15 bases separated the two germline ends. CDR1 is LGHNA, CDR2 YSLEER, per germline.

The J gene is TRBJ2-7, the V gene TRBV11-2, with D possibly TRBD1 on 7 matching bases. The V end lost 10 bases, the J end lost 2 bases, and 15 bases lay between the germline ends. There are 13 residues in the CDR3. The V gene's germline CDR1 is SGHAT and CDR2 FQNNGV. The DNA for the CDR3 is TGTGCCACCAGGGGGAGGTTGACCTACGAGCAGTACTTC. Translated: CATRGRLTYEQYF. Complete variable domain (other parts from reference TRBV11-2 and TRBJ2-7): EAGVAQSPRYKIIEKRQSVAFWCNPISGHATLYWYQQILGQGPKLLIQFQNNGVVDDSQLPKDRFSAERLKGVDSTLKIQPAKLEDSAVYLCATRGRLTYEQYFGPGTRLTVT.